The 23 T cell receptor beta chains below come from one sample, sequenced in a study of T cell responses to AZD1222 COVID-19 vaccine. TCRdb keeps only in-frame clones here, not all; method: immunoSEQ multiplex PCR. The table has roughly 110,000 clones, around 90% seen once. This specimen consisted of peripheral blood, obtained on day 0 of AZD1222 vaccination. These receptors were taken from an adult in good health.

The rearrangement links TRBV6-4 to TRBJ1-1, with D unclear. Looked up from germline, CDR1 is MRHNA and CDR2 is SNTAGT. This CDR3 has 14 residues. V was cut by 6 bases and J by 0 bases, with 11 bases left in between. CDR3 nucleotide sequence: TGTGCCAGCAGCAGCTCATACCTGAACACTGAAGCTTTCTTT. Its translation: CASSSSYLNTEAFF.

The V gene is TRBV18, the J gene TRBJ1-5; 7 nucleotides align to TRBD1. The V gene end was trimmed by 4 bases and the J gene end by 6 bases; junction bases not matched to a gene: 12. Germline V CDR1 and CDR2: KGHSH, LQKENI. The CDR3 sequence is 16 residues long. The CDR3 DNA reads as TGTGCCAGCTCACTAACCGGACAGGTGGCGATTCAGCCCCAGCATTTT. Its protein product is CASSLTGQVAIQPQHF.

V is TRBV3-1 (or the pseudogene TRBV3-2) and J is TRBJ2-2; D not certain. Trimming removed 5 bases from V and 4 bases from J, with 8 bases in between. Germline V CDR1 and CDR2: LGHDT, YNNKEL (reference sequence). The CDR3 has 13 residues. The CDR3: CASSSTLTGELFF. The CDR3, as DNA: TGTGCCAGCAGCTCCACGCTCACCGGGGAGCTGTTTTTT.

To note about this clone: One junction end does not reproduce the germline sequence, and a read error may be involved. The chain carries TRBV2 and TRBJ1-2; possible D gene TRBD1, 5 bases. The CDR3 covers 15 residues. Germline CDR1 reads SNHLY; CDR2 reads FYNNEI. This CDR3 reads CASREVGVGMFGYTF. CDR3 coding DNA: TGTGCCAGCAGAGAAGTGGGGGTGGGCATGTTCGGCTACACCTTC.

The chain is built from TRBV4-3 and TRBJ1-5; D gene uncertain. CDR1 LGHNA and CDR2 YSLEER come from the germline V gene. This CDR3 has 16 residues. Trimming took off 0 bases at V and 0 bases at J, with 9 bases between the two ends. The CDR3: CASSQDRRSSNQPQHF. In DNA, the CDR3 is TGCGCCAGCAGCCAAGATCGAAGGAGTAGCAATCAGCCCCAGCATTTT.

The CDR3 region has the DNA TGTGCCAGCAGTTTCGGGACAGCCCTAAGCAATCAGCCCCAGCATTTT. Amino acids: CASSFGTALSNQPQHF. V gene TRBV6-2 or TRBV6-3 combines with J gene TRBJ1-5; 7 nucleotides agree with TRBD1. The CDR3 is 16 residues long. Germline V gene lookup returns CDR1 MNHEY and CDR2 SVGEGT. V trimming: 4 bases; J trimming: 1 base; junction bases outside the gene matches: 7.

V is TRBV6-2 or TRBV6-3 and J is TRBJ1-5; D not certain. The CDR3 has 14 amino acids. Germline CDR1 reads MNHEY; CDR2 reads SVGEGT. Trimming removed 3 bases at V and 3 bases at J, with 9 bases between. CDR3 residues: CASSYVDLNQPQHF. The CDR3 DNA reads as TGTGCCAGCAGTTATGTAGACCTCAATCAGCCCCAGCATTTT.

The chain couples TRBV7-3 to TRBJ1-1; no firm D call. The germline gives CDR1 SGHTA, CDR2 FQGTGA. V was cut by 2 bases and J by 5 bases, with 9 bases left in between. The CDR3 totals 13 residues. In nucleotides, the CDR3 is TGTGCCAGCAGCTTAGGGCCGCGGACTGAAGCTTTCTTT. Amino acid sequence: CASSLGPRTEAFF.

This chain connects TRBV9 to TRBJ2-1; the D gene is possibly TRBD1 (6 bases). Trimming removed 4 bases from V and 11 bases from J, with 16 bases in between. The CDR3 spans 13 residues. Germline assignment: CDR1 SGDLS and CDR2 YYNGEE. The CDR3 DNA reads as TGTGCCAGCAGCTTTGGGACACTCAGCAAGCAGTTCTTC. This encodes CASSFGTLSKQFF.

This CDR3 is CASSLRSPRGSSYNSPLHF. In DNA form, the CDR3 reads TGTGCCAGCAGTTTAAGGAGCCCCAGGGGAAGCTCCTATAATTCACCCCTCCACTTT. The rearrangement uses TRBV27 and TRBJ1-6; the D gene is possibly TRBD1 (6 bases). Germline V gene data show CDR1 as MNHEY and CDR2 as SMNVEV (reference sequence). V lost 2 bases and J 0 bases, leaving 17 bases between the germline ends. The CDR3 is made up of 19 amino acids.

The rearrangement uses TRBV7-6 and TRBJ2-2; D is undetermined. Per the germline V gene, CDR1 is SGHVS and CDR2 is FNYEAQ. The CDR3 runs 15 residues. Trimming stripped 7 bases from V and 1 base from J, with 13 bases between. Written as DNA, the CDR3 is TGTGCCAGCAAAAATTCGCCAGGGAACACCGGGGAGCTGTTTTTT. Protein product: CASKNSPGNTGELFF. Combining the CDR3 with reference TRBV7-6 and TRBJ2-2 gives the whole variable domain GAGVSQSPRYKVTKRGQDVALRCDPISGHVSLYWYRQALGQGPEFLTYFNYEAQQDKSGLPNDRFSAERPEGSISTLTIQRTEQRDSAMYRCASKNSPGNTGELFFGEGSRLTVL.

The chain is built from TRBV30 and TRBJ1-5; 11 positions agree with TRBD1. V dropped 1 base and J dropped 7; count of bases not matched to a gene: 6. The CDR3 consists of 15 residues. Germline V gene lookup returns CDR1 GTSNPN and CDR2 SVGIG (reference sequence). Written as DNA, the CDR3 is TGTGCCTGGAGTGGGACAGGGGGCATCAGGCAGCCCCAGCATTTT. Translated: CAWSGTGGIRQPQHF.

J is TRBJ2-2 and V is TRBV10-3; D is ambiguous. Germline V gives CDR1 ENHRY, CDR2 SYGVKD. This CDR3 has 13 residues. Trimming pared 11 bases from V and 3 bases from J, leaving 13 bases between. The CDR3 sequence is CAPTTPHTGELFF. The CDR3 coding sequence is TGTGCCCCCACTACCCCACACACCGGGGAGCTGTTTTTT.

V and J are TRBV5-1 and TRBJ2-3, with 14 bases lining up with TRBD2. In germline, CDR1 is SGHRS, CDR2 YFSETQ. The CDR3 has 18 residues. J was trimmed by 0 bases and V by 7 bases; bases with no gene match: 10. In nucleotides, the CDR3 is TGCGCCAGCGGCTATGGGACTAGCGGGAGAGCGAGCACAGATACGCAGTATTTT. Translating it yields CASGYGTSGRASTDTQYF.

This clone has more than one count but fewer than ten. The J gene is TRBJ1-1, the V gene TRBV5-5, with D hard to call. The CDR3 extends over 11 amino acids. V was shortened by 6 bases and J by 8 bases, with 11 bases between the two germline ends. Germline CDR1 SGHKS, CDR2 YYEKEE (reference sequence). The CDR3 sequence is CASTSPLEAFF. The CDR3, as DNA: TGTGCCAGCACTAGTCCGCTGGAAGCTTTCTTT.

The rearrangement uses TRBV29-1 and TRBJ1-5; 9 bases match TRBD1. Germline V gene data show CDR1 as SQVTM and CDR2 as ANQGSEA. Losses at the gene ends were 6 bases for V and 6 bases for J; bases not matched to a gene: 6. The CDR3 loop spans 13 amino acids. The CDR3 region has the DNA TGCAGCGTCCAGGACAGGGGCGGTCAGCCCCAGCATTTT. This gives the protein CSVQDRGGQPQHF.

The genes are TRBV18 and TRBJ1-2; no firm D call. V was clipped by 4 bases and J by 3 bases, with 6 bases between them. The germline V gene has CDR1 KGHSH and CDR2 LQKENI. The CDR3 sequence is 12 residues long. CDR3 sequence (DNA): TGTGCCAGCTCACAACAAGACTATGGCTACACCTTC. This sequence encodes CASSQQDYGYTF.

The CDR3, as DNA: TGTGCCACTCGGGACAGGGAGTACCTGAACACTGAAGCTTTCTTT. It is translated as CATRDREYLNTEAFF. The chain joins TRBV5-8 to TRBJ1-1; 9 nucleotides match TRBD1. The germline V gene has CDR1 SGHTS and CDR2 YDEGEE. V was clipped by 9 bases and J by 0 bases; unmatched bases: 9. The CDR3 extends over 15 amino acids. The full variable domain, completed using reference TRBV5-8 and TRBJ1-1, is EAGVTQSPTHLIKTRGQQATLRCSPISGHTSVYWYQQALGLGLQFLLWYDEGEERNRGNFPPRFSGRQFPNYSSELNVNALELEDSALYLCATRDREYLNTEAFFGQGTRLTVV.

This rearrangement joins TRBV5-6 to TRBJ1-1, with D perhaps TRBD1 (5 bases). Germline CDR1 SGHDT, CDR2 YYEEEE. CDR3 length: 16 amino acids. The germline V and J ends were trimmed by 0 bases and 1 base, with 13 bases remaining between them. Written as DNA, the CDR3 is TGTGCCAGCAGCTTGGTTTTCGGGGGACGGAACACTGAAGCTTTCTTT. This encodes CASSLVFGGRNTEAFF.

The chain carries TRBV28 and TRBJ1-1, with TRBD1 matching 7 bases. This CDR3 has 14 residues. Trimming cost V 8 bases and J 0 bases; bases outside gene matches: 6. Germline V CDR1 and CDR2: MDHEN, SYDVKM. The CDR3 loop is CASGPTGLNTEAFF. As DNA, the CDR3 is TGTGCCAGCGGACCGACAGGGCTGAACACTGAAGCTTTCTTT.

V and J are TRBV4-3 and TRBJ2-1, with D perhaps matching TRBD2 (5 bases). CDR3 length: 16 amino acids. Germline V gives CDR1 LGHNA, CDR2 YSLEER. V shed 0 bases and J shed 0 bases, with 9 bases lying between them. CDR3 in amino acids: CASSQDLRDSYNEQFF. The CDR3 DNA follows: TGCGCCAGCAGCCAAGATCTGAGGGACTCCTACAATGAGCAGTTCTTC.

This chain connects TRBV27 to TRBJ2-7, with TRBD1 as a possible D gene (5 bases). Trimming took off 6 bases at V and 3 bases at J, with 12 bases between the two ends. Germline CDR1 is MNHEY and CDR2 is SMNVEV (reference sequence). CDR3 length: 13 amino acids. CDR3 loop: CASSSGMNYEQYF. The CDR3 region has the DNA TGTGCCAGCAGCTCAGGGATGAACTACGAGCAGTACTTC.

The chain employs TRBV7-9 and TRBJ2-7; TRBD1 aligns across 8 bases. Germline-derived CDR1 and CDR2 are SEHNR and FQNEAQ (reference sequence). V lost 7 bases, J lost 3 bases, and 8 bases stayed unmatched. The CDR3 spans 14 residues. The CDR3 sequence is CASTFSGTGYEQYF. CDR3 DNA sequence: TGTGCCAGCACCTTCTCCGGGACAGGCTACGAGCAGTACTTC.